This record concerns one T cell receptor (beta chain) sequence. What it recognizes is unknown. This specimen belongs to a study of a mutant IDH1 vaccine in newly diagnosed glioma. On the study more broadly: Vaccination followed radiotherapy alone by 4-6 weeks, or accompanied temozolomide cycles. Treated patients had a mean age of around 40 years and a sex split that was around 62% male and 37.5% female. Earlier treatment was radiotherapy, temozolomide, or both, with most getting both. Study conclusions and caveats: Changes in top peripheral clonotypes did not appear linked to pseudoprogression.

This table comes from immunoSEQ multiplex PCR, and its TCRdb copy is limited to in-frame clones, with some not included. Of tens of thousands of clones in the sample, approximately 80% were seen once. CDR1 is SGHDT, CDR2 YYEEEE, per germline. The CDR3 has 15 amino acids. V lost 4 bases, J lost 2 bases, and 8 bases stayed unmatched. Specified time point: week 5, during vaccination. The vaccine gave 300 ug of a 20-mer mutant IDH1 peptide subcutaneously per dose. This TCR came from a young man with glioma. The sequencing used PBMCs, collected from a glioma patient whose treatment included an IDH1 peptide vaccine. This chain links TRBV5-6 with TRBJ2-7, with TRBD1 matching 8 bases. CDR3 nucleotide sequence: TGTGCCAGCAGCCGACAGGGGACCTTTACCTACGAGCAGTACTTC. Residues: CASSRQGTFTYEQYF.